This T cell receptor (beta chain) is drawn from a study of radiotherapy plus CTLA-4 blockade in lung cancer. Study-level background: Disease control reached approximately 31%, with objective responses in 15% to 20%. Overall study results and limits: Strongest reported response predictors: early blood clone changes and post-radiation interferon-beta.

Sequencing used immunoSEQ multiplex PCR; TCRdb keeps in-frame clones, though not all of them. Among approximately 97,000 clones listed, 83% were seen once. As for this clone: Its antigen remains unidentified.

Chemo-refractory metastatic non-small-cell lung cancer patients were treated with focal radiation plus CTLA-4 blockade with ipilimumab. Trimming pared 3 bases from V and 5 bases from J, leaving 16 bases between. Germline V gives CDR1 KGHSH, CDR2 LQKENI. This CDR3 is 16 amino acids long. The sample was peripheral blood, taken from a patient treated with radiotherapy plus ipilimumab. The TCR comes from a human donor with non-small cell lung cancer who had stable disease on radiotherapy plus ipilimumab. This sequence joins TRBV18 and TRBJ2-2; D remains unclear. CDR3 in amino acids: CASSPLVVGETGELFF. Written as DNA, the CDR3 is TGTGCCAGCTCACCCCTGGTCGTCGGAGAAACCGGGGAGCTGTTTTTT.